These T cell receptor beta chains were read from a single sample in a study of CD8 T cells in Susac syndrome. MiXCR was run by TCRdb on the immunoSEQ multiplex PCR reads, yielding one entry per CDR3 protein. The data show 150,000 or so distinct CDR3 sequences, about 95% seen once. Sequences were obtained from CD8+ T cells from PBMCs. Every receptor here comes from a human donor with multiple sclerosis. Both conserved end residues are part of each CDR3.

>TRBV7-3|TRBJ2-3
CASSRLGGRSTDTQYF
>TRBV9|TRBJ2-1
CASSGEGTSGGEQFF
>TRBV7-9|TRBJ2-5
CASSTTGEGPETQYF
>TRBV19|TRBJ1-1
CASSPGTVMNTEAFF
>TRBV29-1|TRBJ2-5
CSVEGTGAQETQYF
>TRBV30|TRBJ2-1
CAWSVGQVGVDEQFF
>TRBV27|TRBJ2-2
CASSFERGGELFF
>TRBV15|TRBJ2-1
CATSRDFGYEQFF
>TRBV5-1|TRBJ2-3
CASSQTGGGLTDTQYF
>TRBV20-1|TRBJ1-2
CSAETPIWEGYTF
>TRBV29-1|TRBJ2-1
CSVPDRDLLDEQFF
>TRBV7-9|TRBJ2-1
CASIPGGAGTYNEQFF
>TRBV29-1|TRBJ2-7
CSVEVRDYEQYF